This section outlines one T cell receptor (beta chain) sequence together with its context. Its antigen is undetermined. PCR used 60 Vbeta primers and 13 Jbeta primers. TCRdb's copy holds only in-frame clones and misses some; the assay was immunoSEQ multiplex PCR. The data hold under 250,000 clones, with about 77% observed a single time. The data derive from a study of cytomegalovirus exposure and HLA in healthy donors. Findings and limits, study-wide: Roughly even sequencing depth across donors was the assumption behind the presence/absence analyses. Segments of the TCR beta V type were, in most cases, productive about 87% or about 30% of the time in an earlier analysis. Using the classifier, cytomegalovirus status was reportedly diagnosed with high specificity and sensitivity.

Per germline, CDR1 SGHRS and CDR2 YFSETQ. The CDR3 is 16 residues long. Trimming stripped 0 bases from V and 2 bases from J, with 9 bases between. This chain links TRBV5-1 with TRBJ2-6, with TRBD2 as a possible D gene (6 bases). The receptor was derived from a woman in her 30s in good health and CMV-seronegative. The sequenced material came from PBMCs. The CDR3 here is CASSLAGGTGANVLTF. The CDR3 nucleotides are TGCGCCAGCAGCTTGGCCGGAGGGACTGGGGCCAACGTCCTGACTTTC.